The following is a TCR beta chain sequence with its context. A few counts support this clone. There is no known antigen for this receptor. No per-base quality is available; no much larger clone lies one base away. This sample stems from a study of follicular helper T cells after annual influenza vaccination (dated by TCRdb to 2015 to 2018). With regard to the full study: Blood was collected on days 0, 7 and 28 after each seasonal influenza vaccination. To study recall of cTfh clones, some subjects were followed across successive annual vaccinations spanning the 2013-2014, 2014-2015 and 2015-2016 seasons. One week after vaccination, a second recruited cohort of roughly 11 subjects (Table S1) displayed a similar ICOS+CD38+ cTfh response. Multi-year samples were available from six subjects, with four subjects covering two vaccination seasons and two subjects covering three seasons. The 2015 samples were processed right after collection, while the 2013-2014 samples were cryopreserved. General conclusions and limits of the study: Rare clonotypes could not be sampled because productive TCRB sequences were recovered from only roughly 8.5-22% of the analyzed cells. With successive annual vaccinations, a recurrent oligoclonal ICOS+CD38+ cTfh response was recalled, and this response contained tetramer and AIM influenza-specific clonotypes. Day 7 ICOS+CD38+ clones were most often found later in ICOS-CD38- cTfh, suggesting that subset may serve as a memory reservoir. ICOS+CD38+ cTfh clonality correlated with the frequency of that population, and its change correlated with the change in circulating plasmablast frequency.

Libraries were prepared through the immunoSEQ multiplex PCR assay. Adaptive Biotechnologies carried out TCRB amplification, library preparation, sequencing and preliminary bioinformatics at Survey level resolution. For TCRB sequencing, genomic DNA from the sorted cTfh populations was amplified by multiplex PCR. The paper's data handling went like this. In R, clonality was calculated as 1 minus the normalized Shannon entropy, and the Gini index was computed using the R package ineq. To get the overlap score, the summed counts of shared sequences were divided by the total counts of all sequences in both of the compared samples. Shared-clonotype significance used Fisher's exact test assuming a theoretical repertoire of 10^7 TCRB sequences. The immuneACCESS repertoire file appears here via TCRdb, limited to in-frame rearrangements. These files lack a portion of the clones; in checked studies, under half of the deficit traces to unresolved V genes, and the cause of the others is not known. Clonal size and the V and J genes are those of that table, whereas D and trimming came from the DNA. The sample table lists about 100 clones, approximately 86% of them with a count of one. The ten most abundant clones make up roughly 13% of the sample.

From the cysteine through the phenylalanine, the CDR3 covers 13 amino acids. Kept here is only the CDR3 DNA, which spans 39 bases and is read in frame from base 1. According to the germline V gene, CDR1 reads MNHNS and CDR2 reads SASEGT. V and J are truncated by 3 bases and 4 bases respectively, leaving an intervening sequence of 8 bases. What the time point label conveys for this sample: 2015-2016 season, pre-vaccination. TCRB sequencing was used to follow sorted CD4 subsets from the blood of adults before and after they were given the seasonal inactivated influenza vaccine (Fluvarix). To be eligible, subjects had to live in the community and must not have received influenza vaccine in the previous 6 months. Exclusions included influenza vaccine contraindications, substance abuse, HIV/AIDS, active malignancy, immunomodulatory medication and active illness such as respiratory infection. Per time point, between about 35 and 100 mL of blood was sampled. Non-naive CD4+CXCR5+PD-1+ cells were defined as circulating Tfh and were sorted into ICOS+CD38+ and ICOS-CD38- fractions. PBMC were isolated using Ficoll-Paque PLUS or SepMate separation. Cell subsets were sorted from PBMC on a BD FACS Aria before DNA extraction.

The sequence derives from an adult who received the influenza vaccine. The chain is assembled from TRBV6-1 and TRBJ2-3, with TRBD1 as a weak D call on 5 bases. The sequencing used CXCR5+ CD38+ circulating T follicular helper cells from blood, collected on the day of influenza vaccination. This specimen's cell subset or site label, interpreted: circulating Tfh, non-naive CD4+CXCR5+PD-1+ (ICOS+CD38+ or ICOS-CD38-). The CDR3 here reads CASSDRAPDTQYF. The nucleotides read TGTGCCAGCAGTGACAGGGCCCCAGATACGCAGTATTTT.